A selection of T cell receptor beta chains follows, all from one sample in a study of CD8+CD57+ T cells in acquired aplastic anemia. From the reads, TCRdb called clonotypes with MiXCR, one entry per CDR3 protein. The sample lists 33,000 or so distinct CDR3 sequences, roughly 77% occurring once. The sequenced sample was sorted CD4+, CD8+, or CD8+CD57+ T cells (not recorded which) from PBMCs. The receptors stem from a human donor in good health, serving as a control. CDR3s include the opening cysteine and the closing phenylalanine or tryptophan. D genes are given only for firm matches. Clone size is not always given. Where it is, it says once, few, many or a class for expanded clones.

D,J,V,size,CDR3,DNA
TRBD2,TRBJ2-1,TRBV9,NA,CASSVGSGGPYNEQFF,TGTGCCAGCAGCGTAGGCAGCGGGGGCCCCTACAATGAGCAGTTCTTC
NA,TRBJ2-5,TRBV20-1,NA,CTYVQPIQETQYF,TGCACCTATGTACAGCCGATCCAAGAGACCCAGTACTTC
NA,TRBJ1-6,TRBV7-3,NA,CASSFINSPLHF,TGTGCCAGCAGCTTCATCAATTCACCCCTCCACTTT
TRBD1,TRBJ1-1,TRBV24-1,NA,CATQQGKNTEAFF,TGTGCCACTCAACAGGGGAAGAACACTGAAGCTTTCTTT
NA,TRBJ2-7,TRBV2,few,CASTLDTPPYEQYF,TGTGCCAGCACGTTGGACACACCGCCCTACGAGCAGTACTTC
NA,TRBJ1-2,TRBV7-3,NA,CASTSGEGGYTF,TGTGCCAGCACCTCGGGGGAAGGTGGCTACACCTTC
NA,TRBJ1-2,TRBV4-1,medium-sized,CASSQDRGANYGYTF,TGCGCCAGCAGCCAAGATCGGGGAGCTAACTATGGCTACACCTTC
TRBD2,TRBJ2-3,TRBV20-1,NA,CSARDGAGRADTQYF,TGCAGTGCTAGAGATGGGGCAGGGAGGGCAGATACGCAGTATTTT
TRBD2,TRBJ2-3,TRBV20-1,NA,CSARGGWTSGEADTQYF,TGCAGTGCTAGAGGGGGATGGACTAGCGGGGAGGCAGATACGCAGTATTTT
TRBD2,TRBJ2-7,TRBV10-3,NA,CAIRPSGGSYEQYF,TGTGCCATCAGGCCTAGCGGGGGTTCCTACGAGCAGTACTTC
NA,TRBJ1-6,TRBV11-3,few,CASSLGAGVISPLHF,TGTGCCAGCAGCTTAGGGGCAGGGGTCATCTCACCCCTCCACTTT
NA,TRBJ1-1,TRBV10-3,NA,CAISESRADTEAFF,TGTGCCATCAGTGAGTCTCGGGCGGACACTGAAGCTTTCTTT
TRBD2,TRBJ2-1,TRBV24-1,NA,CATSDPSGRAADEQFF,TGTGCCACCAGTGACCCCAGCGGGAGGGCCGCGGATGAGCAGTTCTTC
TRBD1,TRBJ1-2,TRBV27,NA,CASSSPTGSGYTF,TGTGCCAGCAGTTCCCCGACAGGGTCGGGCTACACCTTC